This T cell receptor beta chain was sequenced in a study of T cell changes during pregnancy in multiple sclerosis (dated by TCRdb to about 2019). About the investigation overall: The study looked at changes in the T cell repertoire across pregnancy in women with multiple sclerosis.

The germline V gene (reference sequence) specifies LNHNV as CDR1 and YYDKDF as CDR2. The CDR3 measures 14 amino acids from cysteine to phenylalanine. Of all the DNA, just the CDR3 is kept, 42 bases in frame from base 1. From V the trimming removes 5 bases and from J it removes 4 bases, while the gene matches leave 8 bases of the junction unaccounted for. Receptors were amplified or captured by the immunoSEQ multiplex PCR assay. In its TCRdb copy, this immuneACCESS table keeps in-frame sequences only and misses some clones. Where compared with another copy, unresolved V genes explain less than half of these, and the others have no known cause. Across this sample there are fewer than 65,000 clones, with 90% to 95% seen only once. Jointly, the top ten make up 0.8% to 1% of the sample. Notes on this clone: Its target antigen remains unknown. Base-call qualities are not available, and no considerably larger clone is one nucleotide away.

Source: peripheral blood, taken before pregnancy. The sequence came from a female donor with multiple sclerosis, enrolled in a pregnancy study. The V and J genes are TRBV15 and TRBJ2-7, with 7 central nucleotides matching TRBD2. This receptor carries the CDR3 CATSLGGGNYEQYF. The DNA sequence reads TGTGCCACCAGCCTTGGGGGAGGGAATTACGAGCAGTACTTC.